One sample yielded the 27 T cell receptor beta chains listed below, sequenced in a study of response to subunit inactivated influenza vaccine. TCRdb analysed the RT-PCR reads with MiXCR anew, one entry per CDR3 protein. The sample holds some 500,000 distinct CDR3 sequences, less than 30% seen once. The sample here was CD4+ T cells sorted from PBMCs, taken approximately 5 days after vaccination. These receptors were obtained from a man in his fifties or sixties who received an inactivated influenza vaccine.

This rearrangement joins TRBV6-5 to TRBJ1-3; D unclear. Trimming stripped 0 bases from V and 1 base from J, with 4 bases between. Germline CDR1 is MNHEY and CDR2 is SVGAGI. The CDR3 is made up of 14 amino acids. For the CDR3, the DNA is TGTGCCAGCAGTTACTCGACATCTGGAAACACCATATATTTT. Translated: CASSYSTSGNTIYF.

This chain connects TRBV4-3 to TRBJ1-1, with D possibly TRBD1 on 5 matching bases. V was shortened by 1 base and J by 2 bases, with 11 bases between the two germline ends. CDR1 and CDR2 (germline): LGHNA, YSLEER. The CDR3 totals 15 residues. The CDR3 sequence is CASSQVGVGNTEAFF. For the CDR3, the DNA is TGCGCCAGCAGCCAAGTAGGGGTTGGCAACACTGAAGCTTTCTTT.

This clonotype came up a few times. The chain joins TRBV20-1 to TRBJ2-1; D possibly corresponds to TRBD2 (6 bases). CDR1 and CDR2 from the germline V gene are DFQATT and SNEGSKA (reference sequence). V gave up 1 base and J gave up 0 bases, with 16 bases separating them. The CDR3 loop spans 17 amino acids. The CDR3 DNA sequence: TGCAGTGCTAGAGTGAGGGGCGGGGACCCCTCCTACAATGAGCAGTTCTTC. It encodes CSARVRGGDPSYNEQFF.

The chain links TRBV19 to TRBJ2-1; tentatively, D is TRBD2 (6 bases). The CDR3 runs 15 residues. Germline CDR1 is LNHDA and CDR2 is SQIVND (reference sequence). The germline V and J ends were trimmed by 3 bases and 1 base, with 10 bases remaining between them. CDR3 in DNA: TGTGCCAGTAGTATCTCTAGCGTTTCCTACAATGAGCAGTTCTTC. Translating gives CASSISSVSYNEQFF.

CDR3 protein: CASSLGDFGTRLRNEQFF. The CDR3 DNA is TGCGCCAGCAGCTTGGGTGATTTCGGGACTAGGCTTAGAAATGAGCAGTTCTTC. The chain joins TRBV5-1 to TRBJ2-1; 8 nucleotides align to TRBD2. V trimming: 0 bases; J trimming: 7 bases; junction bases outside the gene matches: 15. Germline loops: CDR1 SGHRS, CDR2 YFSETQ. This CDR3 region has 18 residues.

The CDR3 reads CAISAQTGIWDNEQFF. CDR3 DNA: TGTGCCATCAGTGCCCAGACAGGGATCTGGGACAATGAGCAGTTCTTC. The chain employs TRBV10-3 and TRBJ2-1; TRBD1 aligns across 7 bases. Looked up from germline, CDR1 is ENHRY and CDR2 is SYGVKD. With V trimmed by 4 bases and J by 5 bases, 11 bases remained unmatched. This CDR3 is built from 16 residues.

This clonotype was seen a handful of times. V gene TRBV7-2 combines with J gene TRBJ2-5; 10 nucleotides align to TRBD2. Looked up from germline, CDR1 is SGHTA and CDR2 is FQGNSA. With V trimmed by 1 base and J by 0 bases, 5 bases remained unmatched. The CDR3 loop spans 17 amino acids. The CDR3 here is CASSLVGTSANQETQYF. CDR3 bases: TGTGCCAGCAGCTTAGTGGGGACTAGCGCCAACCAAGAGACCCAGTACTTC.

This clonotype has more than one count but fewer than ten. The chain carries TRBV29-1 and TRBJ2-5, with D hard to call. Deletions cut 5 bases from V and 2 bases from J, with 12 bases between. Germline values: CDR1 SQVTM, CDR2 ANQGSEA. CDR3 length equals 13 residues. The CDR3 DNA follows: TGCAGCGTTCGGTGGCCGGTTCAAGAGACCCAGTACTTC. Protein: CSVRWPVQETQYF.

This clonotype was observed many times. This chain uses TRBV6-2 or TRBV6-3 with TRBJ2-2; the D is unclear. The CDR3 is 14 residues long. Germline CDR1 is MNHEY and CDR2 is SVGEGT. V was pared by 6 bases and J by 0 bases, with 8 bases between. CDR3: CASRPTANTGELFF. The CDR3 DNA reads as TGTGCCAGCAGACCGACGGCGAACACCGGGGAGCTGTTTTTT.

The rearrangement links TRBV10-3 to TRBJ2-3, with TRBD1 matching over 10 bases. With 9 bases clipped from V and 4 bases from J, the junction kept 4 bases outside the gene matches. Germline V CDR1 and CDR2: ENHRY, SYGVKD. The CDR3 spans 13 residues. CDR3 in amino acids: CAILGTGADTQYF. CDR3 bases: TGTGCCATTTTGGGGACAGGGGCAGATACGCAGTATTTT.

This chain connects TRBV30 to TRBJ1-6, with D possibly matching TRBD1 (5 bases). Trimming left V 2 bases short and J 4 bases short, with 6 bases between. The CDR3 sequence is 13 residues long. Germline CDR1 and CDR2: GTSNPN and SVGIG (reference sequence). This chain's CDR3 is CAWSQGYNSPLHF. The CDR3 DNA reads TGTGCCTGGAGTCAGGGTTATAATTCACCCCTCCACTTT. Variable domain in full (rest from reference TRBV30 and TRBJ1-6): SQTIHQWPATLVQPVGSPLSLECTVEGTSNPNLYWYRQAAGRGLQLLFYSVGIGQISSEVPQNLSASRPQDRQFILSSKKLLLSDSGFYLCAWSQGYNSPLHFGNGTRLTVT.

The chain couples TRBV6-1 to TRBJ1-1; the D is unclear. The CDR3 is made up of 15 amino acids. The germline gives CDR1 MNHNS, CDR2 SASEGT. V lost 8 bases and J 1 base, leaving 17 bases between the germline ends. Written as DNA, the CDR3 is TGTGCCAGCGCCACCGGTACAAGGTCGAACACTGAAGCTTTCTTT. It codes for CASATGTRSNTEAFF.

The chain carries TRBV7-9 and TRBJ2-3; D is possibly TRBD2 (5 bases). The CDR3 has 17 residues. Germline V lookup: CDR1 SEHNR, CDR2 FQNEAQ (reference sequence). The V end lost 2 bases, the J end lost 0 bases, and 15 bases lay between the germline ends. CDR3 nucleotides: TGTGCCAGCAGCTTATGGAGGTGGGAAACTAGCACAGATACGCAGTATTTT. Translated, it gives CASSLWRWETSTDTQYF.

V usage is TRBV4-1 and J usage is TRBJ1-1; D not resolved. The CDR3 is 17 residues long. V dropped 1 base and J dropped 0 bases, with 15 bases sitting between them. From germline, CDR1 is MGHRA and CDR2 YSYEKL. CDR3 sequence reads: CASSQATPGRLNTEAFF. The CDR3 DNA follows: TGCGCCAGCAGCCAAGCCACCCCTGGACGGTTGAACACTGAAGCTTTCTTT.

The chain recombines TRBV12-3 or TRBV12-4 with TRBJ2-3, with no clear D. The CDR3 is 13 amino acids. The V gene lost 1 base and the J gene lost 13 bases, with 15 bases spanning the gap. For the CDR3, the DNA is TGTGCCAGCAGTTTAGACCAGGTTAGATTGGAGTATTTT. Protein sequence: CASSLDQVRLEYF.

The chain uses TRBV5-1 and TRBJ2-5; D not certain. CDR1 is SGHRS, CDR2 YFSETQ, per germline. The CDR3 is made up of 12 amino acids. V was pared by 0 bases and J by 7 bases, with 7 bases between. The CDR3 coding sequence is TGCGCCAGCAGCTTGGGAACATCGACCCAGTACTTC. It translates to CASSLGTSTQYF.

V gene TRBV7-2 combines with J gene TRBJ2-1, with D perhaps matching TRBD1 (5 bases). V lost 2 bases to trimming and J lost 6 bases, with 14 bases between them. The CDR3 is made up of 15 amino acids. Per the germline V gene, CDR1 is SGHTA and CDR2 is FQGNSA. CDR3 in DNA: TGTGCCAGCAGCTTAAGGCCAGGCCAGGGCAATGAGCAGTTCTTC. Its translation is CASSLRPGQGNEQFF.

This clonotype was picked up a small number of times. This chain links TRBV6-1 with TRBJ1-4; 7 bases line up with TRBD1. This CDR3 is built from 15 residues. Trimming cost V 6 bases and J 7 bases; bases outside gene matches: 11. In germline, CDR1 is MNHNS, CDR2 SASEGT. The chain's CDR3 is CASSPELGQLEKLFF. The CDR3 nucleotides are TGTGCCAGCAGCCCCGAATTGGGACAGCTTGAAAAACTGTTTTTT.

This clonotype came up a few times. This chain joins TRBV4-1 and TRBJ1-4; D ambiguous. Germline V gene sequence: CDR1 MGHRA, CDR2 YSYEKL. Trimming removed 5 bases from V and 4 bases from J, with 11 bases in between. This CDR3 region has 14 residues. This chain's CDR3 is CASSAGRRNEKLFF. The CDR3 region has the DNA TGCGCCAGCAGCGCCGGACGTCGTAATGAAAAACTGTTTTTT.

The V gene is TRBV20-1, the J gene TRBJ2-1; 12 bases agree with TRBD2. Germline CDR1 DFQATT, CDR2 SNEGSKA (reference sequence). The CDR3 sequence is 15 residues long. Unmatched junction bases numbered 4, after V lost 3 bases and J lost 4 bases. CDR3 protein: CSASRLAGDYNEQFF. CDR3 DNA: TGCAGTGCTAGCAGACTAGCGGGGGATTACAATGAGCAGTTCTTC.

This clonotype has more than one count but fewer than ten. The chain joins TRBV20-1 to TRBJ1-2; D is uncertain. This CDR3 spans 11 amino acids. Looked up from germline, CDR1 is DFQATT and CDR2 is SNEGSKA (reference sequence). Trimming took off 6 bases at V and 4 bases at J, with 9 bases between the two ends. The chain's CDR3 is CSASGSYGYTF. The CDR3 DNA sequence: TGCAGTGCCTCGGGGAGCTATGGCTACACCTTC.

The chain couples TRBV7-9 to TRBJ2-7; TRBD1 is a possible D gene (5 bases). V was cut by 8 bases and J by 5 bases, with 19 bases left in between. Germline CDR1 SEHNR, CDR2 FQNEAQ (reference sequence). The CDR3 extends over 14 amino acids. The CDR3 reads CASGALVRGNEQYF. The CDR3, as DNA: TGTGCCAGCGGCGCTTTGGTTAGGGGAAACGAGCAGTACTTC.

This rearrangement joins TRBV20-1 to TRBJ2-7, with 8 bases that match TRBD1. Trimming removed 6 bases from V and 0 bases from J; junction bases left unmatched: 7. Looked up from germline, CDR1 is DFQATT and CDR2 is SNEGSKA (reference sequence). This CDR3 contains 14 residues. The CDR3 here is CSATGTGYSYEQYF. The CDR3 nucleotides are TGCAGTGCCACCGGGACAGGATACTCCTACGAGCAGTACTTC.

This clonotype came up many times. The J gene is TRBJ2-3, the V gene TRBV29-1; 7 nucleotides align to TRBD1. The ends lost 5 bases at V and 2 bases at J; junction bases unmatched: 7. The CDR3 runs to 14 residues. The V gene's germline CDR1 is SQVTM and CDR2 ANQGSEA. The CDR3 here is CSVFGQAHTDTQYF. In nucleotides, the CDR3 is TGCAGCGTTTTCGGACAGGCGCACACAGATACGCAGTATTTT.

The J gene is TRBJ2-7, the V gene TRBV6-2 or TRBV6-3; perhaps TRBD2 as D (6 bases). The CDR3 spans 15 residues. Germline lookup yields CDR1 MNHEY and CDR2 SVGEGT. Trimming removed 0 bases at V and 5 bases at J, with 14 bases between. The CDR3 coding sequence is TGTGCCAGCAGTTACTCGATGCGGGGTCGGAACGAGCAGTACTTC. This sequence encodes CASSYSMRGRNEQYF.

This clonotype has only a few counts. An end of the junction differs from the germline gene, which may be a read error. The chain couples TRBV4-2 to TRBJ2-5; 7 bases match TRBD2. This CDR3 has 11 residues. Germline V lookup: CDR1 LGHNA, CDR2 YNFKEQ. DNA for the CDR3: TGTGCCAGCAGCCAGGGGGGGGATAAGAACTTC. Its translation is CASSQGGDKNF.

V is TRBV4-2 and J is TRBJ2-1; D perhaps matches TRBD2 (6 bases). Trimming took off 4 bases at V and 0 bases at J, with 22 bases between the two ends. The CDR3 has 19 amino acids. The V gene's germline CDR1 is LGHNA and CDR2 YNFKEQ. The CDR3 coding sequence is TGTGCCAGCAGCCCGACCCAGACTAGTCTCCAGAGCTCCTACAATGAGCAGTTCTTC. Protein: CASSPTQTSLQSSYNEQFF.